This note documents a single T cell receptor beta chain sequence. The antigen is unknown. Per the germline V gene, CDR1 is KGHSH and CDR2 is LQKENI. V shed 3 bases and J shed 11 bases, with 14 bases lying between them. This CDR3 is built from 14 residues. The sample originates from a study of shared clonotypes between healthy human individuals. Study background: Researchers drew samples from two women and a few men aged 18 to 49. Study results and caveats: Apart from blood, nothing was sampled; tissue repertoires likely differ.

The assay was carried out at the deep level. Sequenced by immunoSEQ multiplex PCR; TCRdb stores in-frame clones only, minus some. This table has about 340,000 clones, roughly 80% appearing once. The source material was memory CD4+ T cells sorted from blood. This sample's subset: CD45RA-negative fraction. The sequence derives from a man younger than 45 in good health. The chain links TRBV18 to TRBJ1-6; no clear D. CDR3 in amino acids: CASSPLERTPPLHF. CDR3 DNA sequence: TGTGCCAGCTCACCGCTCGAAAGAACTCCACCCCTCCACTTT. Together with reference TRBV18 and TRBJ1-6, the CDR3 gives the full variable domain: NAGVMQNPRHLVRRRGQEARLRCSPMKGHSHVYWYRQLPEEGLKFMVYLQKENIIDESGMPKERFSAEFPKEGPSILRIQQVVRGDSAAYFCASSPLERTPPLHFGNGTRLTVT.